The next 7 T cell receptor beta chains were all read from a single sample in a study of cytomegalovirus exposure and HLA in healthy donors. A multiplex PCR was run with 60 Vbeta primers and 13 Jbeta primers. Here immunoSEQ multiplex PCR was the method, and the copy in TCRdb shows in-frame clones only, minus some. The profile shows a few hundred thousand clones, roughly 80% of them singletons. Material: PBMCs. Receptors were obtained from a girl aged 2 to 9 in good health and CMV-seronegative.

This chain links TRBV27 with TRBJ1-1; 7 positions agree with TRBD1. Germline CDR1 MNHEY, CDR2 SMNVEV (reference sequence). CDR3 size: 14 residues. With V trimmed by 4 bases and J by 2 bases, 4 bases remained unmatched. CDR3 residues: CASSWTGGNTEAFF. The CDR3 bases are TGTGCCAGCAGTTGGACAGGAGGAAACACTGAAGCTTTCTTT.

The CDR3 spells CASGFQIQVENNEQFF. The DNA for the CDR3 is TGTGCTAGTGGTTTCCAAATACAGGTAGAAAACAATGAGCAGTTCTTC. The V call is TRBV12-5, the J call TRBJ2-1; the D gene is possibly TRBD1 (5 bases). V lost 3 bases to trimming and J lost 5 bases, with 17 bases between them. This CDR3 has 16 residues. CDR1 is LGHNT and CDR2 is FRNRAP in the germline V gene.

The V call is TRBV7-9, the J call TRBJ2-3, with 8 positions matching TRBD1. CDR1 is SEHNR, CDR2 FQNEAQ, per germline (reference sequence). J was trimmed by 2 bases and V by 5 bases; bases with no gene match: 9. The CDR3 is 16 amino acids. The CDR3 is CASSPSTGDPTDTQYF. CDR3 in DNA: TGTGCCAGCAGCCCCTCGACAGGGGACCCCACAGATACGCAGTATTTT. Based on the CDR3 plus reference TRBV7-9 and TRBJ2-3, the full variable domain is DTGVSQNPRHKITKRGQNVTFRCDPISEHNRLYWYRQTLGQGPEFLTYFQNEAQLEKSRLLSDRFSAERPKGSFSTLEIQRTEQGDSAMYLCASSPSTGDPTDTQYFGPGTRLTVL.

In nucleotides, the CDR3 is TGTGCCATCAGTGTGGTTAGCGGGAAGAATGAGCAGTTCTTC. It translates to CAISVVSGKNEQFF. The chain joins TRBV10-3 to TRBJ2-1, with 8 bases matching TRBD2. The CDR3 loop spans 14 amino acids. V shed 4 bases and J 7 bases; nucleotides not matched to a gene: 6. CDR1 and CDR2 (germline): ENHRY, SYGVKD.

This sequence joins TRBV5-4 and TRBJ1-1; 8 bases agree with TRBD1. V lost 4 bases to trimming and J lost 2 bases; unmatched junction nucleotides: 7. Germline values: CDR1 SGHNT, CDR2 YYREEE (reference sequence). CDR3 size: 15 residues. The CDR3 coding sequence is TGTGCCAGCAGCCTAAGGACAGGGAGTAACACTGAAGCTTTCTTT. Translating gives CASSLRTGSNTEAFF.

V and J are TRBV2 and TRBJ2-3; 7 bases match TRBD2. Germline CDR1 is SNHLY and CDR2 is FYNNEI. Trimming cost V 1 base and J 5 bases; bases outside gene matches: 3. The CDR3 totals 14 residues. The CDR3 coding sequence is TGTGCCAGCAGTGAAGGGGGGGGTATAGATACGCAGTATTTT. Its translation is CASSEGGGIDTQYF.

The count of this clone is one. This chain uses TRBV7-3 with TRBJ2-1; 7 bases map to TRBD2. Trimming removed 4 bases from V and 2 bases from J; junction bases left unmatched: 8. CDR1 is SGHTA and CDR2 is FQGTGA in the germline V gene. The CDR3 has 16 amino acids. The CDR3: CASSSQPGRAYNEQFF. CDR3 in DNA: TGTGCCAGCAGCTCCCAACCGGGGAGGGCCTACAATGAGCAGTTCTTC.